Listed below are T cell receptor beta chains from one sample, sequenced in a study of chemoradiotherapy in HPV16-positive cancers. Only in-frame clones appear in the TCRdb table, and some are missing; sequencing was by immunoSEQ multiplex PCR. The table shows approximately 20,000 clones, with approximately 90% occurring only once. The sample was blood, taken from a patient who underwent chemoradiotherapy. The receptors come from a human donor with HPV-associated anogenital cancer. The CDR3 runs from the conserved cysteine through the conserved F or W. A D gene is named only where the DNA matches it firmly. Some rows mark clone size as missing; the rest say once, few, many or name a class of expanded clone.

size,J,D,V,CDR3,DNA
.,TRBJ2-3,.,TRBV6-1,CASSGRGLGDTQYF,TGTGCCAGCAGTGGACGGGGGCTGGGGGATACGCAGTATTTT
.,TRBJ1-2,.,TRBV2,CASTGRSYGYTF,TGTGCCAGCACCGGTAGGAGCTATGGCTACACCTTC
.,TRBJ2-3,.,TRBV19,CASSTRTPRGADTQYF,TGTGCCAGTAGTACCCGAACCCCCCGAGGGGCAGATACGCAGTATTTT
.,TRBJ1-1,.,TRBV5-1,CASSPSGLYEAFF,TGCGCCAGCAGCCCTAGCGGGCTTTATGAAGCTTTCTTT
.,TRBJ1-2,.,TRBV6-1,CASSEAGMGYTF,TGTGCCAGCAGTGAAGCGGGGATGGGCTACACCTTC
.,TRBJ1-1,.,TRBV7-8,CASTQGLDEAFF,TGTGCCAGCACCCAGGGATTAGATGAAGCTTTCTTT
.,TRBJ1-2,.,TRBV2,CASGQSNYGYTF,TGTGCCAGCGGACAGTCTAACTATGGCTACACCTTC
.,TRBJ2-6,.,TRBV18,CASSPQRSSGANVLTF,TGTGCCAGCTCACCTCAACGGAGCTCTGGGGCCAACGTCCTGACTTTC
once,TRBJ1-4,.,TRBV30,CAWSVSLIPGLFNEKLFF,TGTGCCTGGAGTGTTAGTTTGATCCCGGGACTTTTTAATGAAAAACTGTTTTTT
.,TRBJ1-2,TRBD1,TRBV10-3,CAISDSAGQAVYGYTF,TGTGCCATCAGTGACTCCGCGGGACAGGCGGTCTATGGCTACACCTTC
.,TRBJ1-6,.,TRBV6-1,CASSTQGPRDSPLHF,TGTGCCAGCAGTACGCAGGGTCCCAGGGATTCACCCCTCCACTTT
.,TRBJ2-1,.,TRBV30,CAWSGPAKPYNEQFF,TGTGCCTGGAGTGGGCCAGCCAAACCCTACAATGAGCAGTTCTTC
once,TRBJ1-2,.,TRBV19,CASSMSLTNYGYTF,TGTGCCAGTAGTATGAGCCTCACGAACTATGGCTACACCTTC
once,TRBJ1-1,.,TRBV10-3,CAISGGLPNTEAFF,TGTGCCATCAGTGGAGGCCTGCCGAACACTGAAGCTTTCTTT
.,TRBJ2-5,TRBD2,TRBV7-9,CASSLKGGLGETQYF,TGTGCCAGCAGCTTAAAGGGGGGACTAGGAGAGACCCAGTACTTC
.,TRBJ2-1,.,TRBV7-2,CASSLAWGKHEQFF,TGTGCCAGCAGCTTAGCGTGGGGGAAGCATGAGCAGTTCTTC
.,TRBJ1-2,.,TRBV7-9,CASSTMLPFIVPSYGYTF,TGTGCCAGCAGCACGATGCTCCCCTTCATCGTCCCCTCCTATGGCTACACCTTC
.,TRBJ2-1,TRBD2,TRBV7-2,CASSLVAGGPSSYNEQFF,TGTGCCAGCAGCTTAGTAGCGGGGGGGCCAAGCTCCTACAATGAGCAGTTCTTC
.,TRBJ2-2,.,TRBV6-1,CASGQYTGELFF,TGTGCCAGCGGACAGTACACCGGGGAGCTGTTTTTT
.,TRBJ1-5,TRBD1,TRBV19,CASKTGEINQPQHF,TGTGCCAGTAAAACAGGGGAGATCAATCAGCCCCAGCATTTT
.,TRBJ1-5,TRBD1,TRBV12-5,CASGLVQGNFQPQHF,TGTGCTAGTGGTTTGGTACAGGGGAATTTCCAGCCCCAGCATTTT
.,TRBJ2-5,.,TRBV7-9,CASSSMEETQYF,TGTGCCAGCAGCTCTATGGAGGAGACCCAGTACTTC
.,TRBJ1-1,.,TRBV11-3,CASSKGGGDEAFF,TGTGCCAGCAGCAAGGGTGGGGGGGATGAAGCTTTCTTT
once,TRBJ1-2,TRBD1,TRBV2,CASSTLLTGDYGYTF,TGTGCCAGCAGTACGCTTCTGACAGGGGACTATGGCTACACCTTC
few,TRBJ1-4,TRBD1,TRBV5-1,CASSAGQRSEKLFF,TGCGCCAGCAGCGCGGGACAGAGGAGCGAAAAACTGTTTTTT
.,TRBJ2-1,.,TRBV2,CASRITGLYNEQFF,TGTGCCAGCAGGATCACTGGGCTCTACAATGAGCAGTTCTTC
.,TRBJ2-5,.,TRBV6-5,CASSYGGTAHQETQYF,TGTGCCAGCAGTTATGGAGGGACGGCACACCAAGAGACCCAGTACTTC
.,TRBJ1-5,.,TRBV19,CASSNDRDNQPQHF,TGTGCCAGTAGCAATGACAGAGACAATCAGCCCCAGCATTTT
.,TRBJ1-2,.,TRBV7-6,CASSSRDLGYTF,TGTGCCAGCAGCTCCCGGGACCTTGGCTACACCTTC
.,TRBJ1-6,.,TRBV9,CASSDGGSPLHF,TGTGCCAGCAGCGATGGGGGTTCACCCCTCCACTTT
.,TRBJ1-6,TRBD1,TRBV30,CAWSVQGASPLHF,TGTGCCTGGAGTGTGCAGGGGGCTTCACCCCTCCACTTT
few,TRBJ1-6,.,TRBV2,CASSESVDSNSPLHF,TGTGCCAGCAGTGAAAGCGTAGACTCTAATTCACCCCTCCACTTT
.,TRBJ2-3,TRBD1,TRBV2,CASLPPRGQNTQYF,TGTGCCAGCCTACCCCCCAGGGGGCAGAATACGCAGTATTTT
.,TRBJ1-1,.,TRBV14,CASSQEWAGGTEAFF,TGTGCCAGCAGCCAAGAGTGGGCAGGAGGGACTGAAGCTTTCTTT
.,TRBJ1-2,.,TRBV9,CASSPSTPSYGYTF,TGTGCCAGCAGCCCCTCGACCCCGAGCTATGGCTACACCTTC
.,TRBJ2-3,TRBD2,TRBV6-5,CASRASGGTDTQYF,TGTGCCAGCAGAGCTAGCGGGGGCACAGATACGCAGTATTTT
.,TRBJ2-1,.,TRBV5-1,CASSLERTYNEQFF,TGCGCCAGCAGCTTGGAGAGGACCTACAATGAGCAGTTCTTC
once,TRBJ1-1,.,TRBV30,CAWSVSGATWNTEAFF,TGTGCCTGGAGTGTATCAGGGGCGACCTGGAACACTGAAGCTTTCTTT
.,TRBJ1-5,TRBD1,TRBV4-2,CASSQDGAGQGQPQHF,TGTGCCAGCAGCCAAGATGGGGCGGGACAGGGTCAGCCCCAGCATTTT
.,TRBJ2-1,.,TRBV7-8,CASSPNKDRKEQFF,TGTGCCAGCAGCCCAAACAAGGATCGTAAGGAGCAGTTCTTC
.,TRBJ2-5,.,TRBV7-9,CASSQRAGEMETQYF,TGTGCCAGCAGCCAGAGGGCCGGAGAGATGGAGACCCAGTACTTC
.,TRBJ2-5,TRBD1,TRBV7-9,CASSLARAGGAGETQYF,TGTGCCAGCAGCTTAGCTCGGGCAGGGGGAGCCGGGGAGACCCAGTACTTC
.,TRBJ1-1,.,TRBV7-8,CASSLERGVPEAFF,TGTGCCAGCAGCTTAGAACGGGGGGTCCCTGAAGCTTTCTTT
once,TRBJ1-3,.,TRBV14,CASSQDQGSGNTIYF,TGTGCCAGCAGCCAAGACCAGGGCTCTGGAAACACCATATATTTT
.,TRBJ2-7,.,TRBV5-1,CASSGLGGIGTYEQYF,TGCGCCAGCAGCGGATTAGGGGGTATTGGAACCTACGAGCAGTACTTC